The 16 T cell receptor beta chains below all came from one sample that was sequenced in a study of T cell repertoires in cytomegalovirus infection. TCRdb analysed the reads with MiXCR anew, one entry per CDR3 protein. The table has around 530,000 distinct CDR3 sequences, about 26% seen once. Material for sequencing was PBMCs. The receptor set was obtained from a human donor in good health (CMV status not recorded). Some clones in this sample may be carry-over from other donors' samples.

The chain joins TRBV9 to TRBJ2-5; D ambiguous. CDR3 length: 13 amino acids. Trimming shortened V by 2 bases and J by 5 bases, and 10 bases separated the two germline ends. Germline V CDR1 and CDR2: SGDLS, YYNGEE. CDR3 region: CASSVIGWETQYF. In DNA, the CDR3 is TGTGCCAGCAGCGTTATAGGGTGGGAGACCCAGTACTTC.

Ten or more counts support this clonotype. The chain is built from TRBV7-2 and TRBJ2-5, with 13 bases that match TRBD2. The V and J ends lost 3 bases and 4 bases, in that order; junction bases with no gene match: 8. Looked up from germline, CDR1 is SGHTA and CDR2 is FQGNSA. The CDR3 consists of 17 residues. CDR3 bases: TGTGCCAGCAGCTTTGGACTAGCGGGAGTCTTTTCAGAGACCCAGTACTTC. The encoded protein is CASSFGLAGVFSETQYF.

This clonotype turned up a few times. The rearrangement joins TRBV10-3 to TRBJ1-6; possible D gene TRBD1, 6 bases. Trimming stripped 9 bases from V and 6 bases from J, with 15 bases between. From germline, CDR1 is ENHRY and CDR2 SYGVKD. This CDR3 has 14 amino acids. The CDR3 here is CAIHRGGGNSPLHF. The DNA for the CDR3 is TGTGCCATTCATCGGGGGGGCGGTAATTCACCCCTCCACTTT.

In this sample, this clonotype turned up a few times. CDR3 loop: CSVSTYTDTQYF. DNA of the CDR3: TGCAGCGTTTCAACCTACACAGATACGCAGTATTTT. This sequence joins TRBV29-1 and TRBJ2-3; D unresolved. The CDR3 is 12 residues long. The germline V gene encodes CDR1 SQVTM and CDR2 ANQGSEA. V dropped 5 bases and J dropped 2 bases, with 8 bases sitting between them.

This clonotype was found a few times. The chain combines TRBV12-3 or TRBV12-4 with TRBJ1-1, with D uncertain. V was clipped by 5 bases and J by 0 bases, with 19 bases between them. The CDR3 has 17 amino acids. This CDR3 is CASSRIGLGSMNTEAFF. CDR3 nucleotide sequence: TGTGCCAGCAGTAGAATTGGGTTGGGGTCCATGAACACTGAAGCTTTCTTT.

J is TRBJ2-1 and V is TRBV7-9; D is uncertain. This CDR3 contains 14 residues. Germline V gene lookup returns CDR1 SEHNR and CDR2 FQNEAQ (reference sequence). Trimming removed 4 bases from V and 6 bases from J, with 13 bases in between. The CDR3 here is CASSSPRRSNEQFF. In DNA, the CDR3 is TGTGCCAGCAGCTCCCCTCGGCGCAGCAATGAGCAGTTCTTC.

The chain combines TRBV6-2 or TRBV6-3 with TRBJ2-7, with 12 nucleotides matching TRBD2. CDR1 is MNHEY, CDR2 SVGEGT, per germline. CDR3 length: 13 residues. The CDR3 loop reads CANQTSGGYEQYF. The CDR3, as DNA: TGTGCAAACCAGACTAGCGGGGGCTACGAGCAGTACTTC.

The CDR3 loop is CASSDFSPDTQYF. The DNA of the CDR3 is TGTGCCAGCAGTGACTTCTCCCCAGATACGCAGTATTTT. This chain connects TRBV2 to TRBJ2-3; D uncertain. CDR3 length: 13 amino acids. Germline V gene sequence: CDR1 SNHLY, CDR2 FYNNEI. V was clipped by 3 bases and J by 4 bases, with 8 bases between them.

The V and J genes are TRBV6-1 and TRBJ2-4, with D uncertain. The germline V and J ends were trimmed by 1 base and 6 bases, with 7 bases remaining between them. The V gene's germline CDR1 is MNHNS and CDR2 SASEGT. CDR3 length equals 13 residues. This CDR3 reads CASSEVSGNIQYF. The DNA of the CDR3 is TGTGCCAGCAGTGAAGTCTCGGGAAACATTCAGTACTTC.

This clonotype was seen a handful of times. The gene calls are TRBV7-2 and TRBJ2-5; no clear D. V lost 6 bases and J lost 6, with 14 bases in between. CDR3 length equals 13 residues. CDR1 and CDR2 from the germline V gene are SGHTA and FQGNSA. CDR3 residues: CASSSNAGQTQYF. CDR3 DNA sequence: TGTGCCAGCAGTTCCAACGCCGGGCAGACCCAGTACTTC.

This clonotype turned up a few times. The chain is built from TRBV19 and TRBJ1-5; TRBD1 aligns across 9 bases. The germline gives CDR1 LNHDA, CDR2 SQIVND (reference sequence). V was clipped by 9 bases and J by 1 base; unmatched bases: 10. The CDR3 is 16 residues long. The CDR3 here is CASETWTGASNQPQHF. The CDR3, as DNA: TGTGCCAGCGAAACCTGGACAGGGGCGAGCAATCAGCCCCAGCATTTT.

This chain links TRBV9 with TRBJ2-3; D is unresolved. Per germline, CDR1 SGDLS and CDR2 YYNGEE. The V and J ends lost 4 bases and 6 bases respectively, with 18 bases between them. The CDR3 length is 15 residues. CDR3: CASSRSPASADTQYF. The CDR3 DNA reads TGTGCCAGCAGCCGCAGCCCAGCGAGCGCCGATACGCAGTATTTT.

The chain recombines TRBV7-3 with TRBJ2-1, with D possibly TRBD2 on 7 matching bases. Looked up from germline, CDR1 is SGHTA and CDR2 is FQGTGA. The CDR3 is 12 amino acids. Trimming took off 0 bases at V and 15 bases at J, with 12 bases between the two ends. The CDR3 sequence: CASSLTGGGVFF. CDR3 bases: TGTGCCAGCAGCTTAACAGGGGGGGGGGTGTTCTTC.

This clonotype was observed a handful of times. This chain links TRBV6-6 with TRBJ2-7, with 9 bases aligning to TRBD2. V shed 1 base, J shed 2 bases, and the junction held 3 bases outside the gene matches. Per the germline V gene, CDR1 is MNHNY and CDR2 is SVGAGI (reference sequence). The CDR3 has 15 residues. As DNA, the CDR3 is TGTGCCAGCAGTTACTATGCGGGAGGGGCCTACGAGCAGTACGTC. Encoded protein: CASSYYAGGAYEQYV.

This clonotype has just a few counts. This chain joins TRBV6-2 or TRBV6-3 and TRBJ2-5; D gene ambiguous. This CDR3 is built from 16 residues. CDR1 and CDR2 from the germline V gene are MNHEY and SVGEGT. The V and J ends lost 2 bases and 0 bases respectively, with 13 bases between them. In DNA, the CDR3 is TGTGCCAGCAGTTACCTGCTGGGGAAGTACCAAGAGACCCAGTACTTC. Protein sequence: CASSYLLGKYQETQYF.

The chain recombines TRBV27 with TRBJ1-2, with D possibly matching TRBD1 (5 bases). The germline V gene encodes CDR1 MNHEY and CDR2 SMNVEV (reference sequence). V dropped 2 bases and J dropped 7 bases, with 11 bases sitting between them. This CDR3 region has 13 residues. The CDR3 nucleotides read TGTGCCAGCAGTTTAAGAGGGGCGCCTGGCTACACCTTC. Its translation is CASSLRGAPGYTF.